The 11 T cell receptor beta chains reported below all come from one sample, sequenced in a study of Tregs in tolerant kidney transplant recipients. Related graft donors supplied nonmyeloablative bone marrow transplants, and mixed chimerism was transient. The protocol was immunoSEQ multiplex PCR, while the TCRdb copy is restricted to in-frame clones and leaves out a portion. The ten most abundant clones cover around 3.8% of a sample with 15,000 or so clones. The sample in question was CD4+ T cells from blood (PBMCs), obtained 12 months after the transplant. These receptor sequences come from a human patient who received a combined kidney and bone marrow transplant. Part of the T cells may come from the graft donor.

CDR3 DNA (partial): TGTGCCAGCAGCCGGGACAGGATGAATCAGCCC. This gives the protein CASSRDRMNQP. The CDR3 reads in full as CASSRDRMNQPQHF. The V call is TRBV6-2 or TRBV6-3, the J call TRBJ1-5, with 8 bases matching TRBD1. The read falls 3 residues short of the CDR3 end, and the missing part is taken from the germline J gene. With 6 bases clipped from V and 4 bases from J, the junction kept 5 bases outside the gene matches. The CDR3 has 14 amino acids. Germline V gives CDR1 MNHEY, CDR2 SVGEGT.

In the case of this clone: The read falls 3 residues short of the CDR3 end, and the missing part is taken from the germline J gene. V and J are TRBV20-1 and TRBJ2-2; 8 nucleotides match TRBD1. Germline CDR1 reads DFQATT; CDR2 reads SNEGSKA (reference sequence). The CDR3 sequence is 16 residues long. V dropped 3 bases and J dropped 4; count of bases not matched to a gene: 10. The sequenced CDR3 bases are TGCAGTGCTAGGCCCGTGGGGACAGGTCTCACCGGGGAG. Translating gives CSARPVGTGLTGE. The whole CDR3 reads CSARPVGTGLTGELFF.

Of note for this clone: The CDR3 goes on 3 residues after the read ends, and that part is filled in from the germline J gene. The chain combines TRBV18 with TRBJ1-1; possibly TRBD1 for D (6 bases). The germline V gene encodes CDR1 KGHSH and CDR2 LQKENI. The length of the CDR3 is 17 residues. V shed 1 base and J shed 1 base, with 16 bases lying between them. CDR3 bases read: TGTGCCAGCTCACCACGGAGCGGGGGCATGCAGAACACTGAA. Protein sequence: CASSPRSGGMQNTE. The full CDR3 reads CASSPRSGGMQNTEAFF. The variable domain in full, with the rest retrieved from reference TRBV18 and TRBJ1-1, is NAGVMQNPRHLVRRRGQEARLRCSPMKGHSHVYWYRQLPEEGLKFMVYLQKENIIDESGMPKERFSAEFPKEGPSILRIQQVVRGDSAAYFCASSPRSGGMQNTEAFFGQGTRLTVV.

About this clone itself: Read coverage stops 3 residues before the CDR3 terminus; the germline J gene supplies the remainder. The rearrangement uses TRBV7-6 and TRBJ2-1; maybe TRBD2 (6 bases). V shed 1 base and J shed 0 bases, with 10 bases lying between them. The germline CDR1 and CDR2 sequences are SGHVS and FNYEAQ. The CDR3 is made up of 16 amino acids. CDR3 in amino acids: CASSLGLASSYNEQFF. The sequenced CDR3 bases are TGTGCCAGCAGCTTAGGGCTAGCGAGCTCCTACAATGAG.

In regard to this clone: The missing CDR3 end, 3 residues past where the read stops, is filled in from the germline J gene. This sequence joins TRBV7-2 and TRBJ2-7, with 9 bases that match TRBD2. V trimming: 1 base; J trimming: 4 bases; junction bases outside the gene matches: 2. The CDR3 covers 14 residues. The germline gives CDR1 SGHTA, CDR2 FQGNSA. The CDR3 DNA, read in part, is TGTGCCAGCAGCTTAGGACTAGCGGAGTACGAG. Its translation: CASSLGLAEYE. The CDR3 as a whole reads CASSLGLAEYEQYF.

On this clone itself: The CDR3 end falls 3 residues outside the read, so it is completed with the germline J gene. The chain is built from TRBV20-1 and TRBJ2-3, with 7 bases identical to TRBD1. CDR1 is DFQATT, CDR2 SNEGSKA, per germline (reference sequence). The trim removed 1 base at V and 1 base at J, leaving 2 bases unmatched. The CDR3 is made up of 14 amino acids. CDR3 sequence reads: CSARVTGGTDTQYF. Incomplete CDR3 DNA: TGCAGTGCTAGAGTTACAGGGGGCACAGATACG.

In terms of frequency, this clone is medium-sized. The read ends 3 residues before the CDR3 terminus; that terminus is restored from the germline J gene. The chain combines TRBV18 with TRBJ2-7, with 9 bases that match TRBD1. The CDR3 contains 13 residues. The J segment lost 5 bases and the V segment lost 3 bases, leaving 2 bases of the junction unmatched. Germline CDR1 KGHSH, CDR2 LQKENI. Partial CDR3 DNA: TGTGCCAGCTCACCGTGGACAGGGGACGAG. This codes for CASSPWTGDE. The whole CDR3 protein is CASSPWTGDEQYF.

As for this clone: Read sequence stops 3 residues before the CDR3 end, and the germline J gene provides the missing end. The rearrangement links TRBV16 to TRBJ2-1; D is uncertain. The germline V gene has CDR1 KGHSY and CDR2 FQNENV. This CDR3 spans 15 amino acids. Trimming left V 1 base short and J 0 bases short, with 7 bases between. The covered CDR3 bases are TGTGCCAGCAGCCAATTGGCCAGCTCCTACAATGAG. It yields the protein CASSQLASSYNE. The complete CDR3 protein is CASSQLASSYNEQFF. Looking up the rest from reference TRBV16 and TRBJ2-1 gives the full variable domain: GEEVAQTPKHLVRGEGQKAKLYCAPIKGHSYVFWYQQVLKNEFKFLISFQNENVFDETGMPKERFSAKCLPNSPCSLEIQATKLEDSAVYFCASSQLASSYNEQFFGPGTRLTVL.

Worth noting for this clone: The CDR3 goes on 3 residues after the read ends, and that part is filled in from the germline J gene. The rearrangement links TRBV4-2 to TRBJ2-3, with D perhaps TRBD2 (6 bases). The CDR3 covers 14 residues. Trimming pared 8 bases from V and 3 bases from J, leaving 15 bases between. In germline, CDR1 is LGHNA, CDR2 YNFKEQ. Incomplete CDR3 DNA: TGTGCCAGCGATCCTGGCGGGATGACAGATACG. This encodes CASDPGGMTDT. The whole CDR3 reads CASDPGGMTDTQYF.

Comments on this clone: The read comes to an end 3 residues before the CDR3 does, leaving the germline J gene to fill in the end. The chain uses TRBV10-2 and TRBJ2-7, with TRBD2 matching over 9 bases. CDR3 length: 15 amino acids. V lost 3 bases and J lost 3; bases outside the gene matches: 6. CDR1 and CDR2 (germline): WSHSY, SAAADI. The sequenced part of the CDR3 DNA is TGCGCCAGCAGTGATCTAGCGGGATCGGTCTACGAG. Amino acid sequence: CASSDLAGSVYE. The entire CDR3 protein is CASSDLAGSVYEQYF.

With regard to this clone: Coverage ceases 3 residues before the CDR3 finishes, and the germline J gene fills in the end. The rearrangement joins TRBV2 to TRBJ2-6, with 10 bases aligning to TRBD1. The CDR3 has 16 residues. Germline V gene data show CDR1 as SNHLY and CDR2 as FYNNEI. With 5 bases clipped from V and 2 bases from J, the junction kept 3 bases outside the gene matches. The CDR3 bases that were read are TGTGCCAGCAGTTGGACAGGGGGAGCTGGGGCCAACGTC. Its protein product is CASSWTGGAGANV. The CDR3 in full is CASSWTGGAGANVLTF.